The 27 T cell receptor beta chains presented below share a single source sample, sequenced in a study of T cells in Graves' hyperthyroidism and ophthalmopathy. TCR beta CDR3 sequences were amplified from RNA transcripts. Researchers ran a first-round RT-PCR on the TCR CDR3 using the HTBI primer set. Via MiXCR, TCRdb re-called the multiplex PCR reads, giving one row per CDR3 protein. The table lists around 600,000 distinct CDR3 sequences, roughly 15% of them singletons. Source material: blood. All receptors derive from a woman in her forties or fifties with Graves' ophthalmopathy.

This clonotype was observed many times. V and J are TRBV5-4 and TRBJ2-7, with D maybe TRBD2 (6 bases). Trimming cost V 4 bases and J 4 bases, with 15 bases left between them. The CDR3 contains 14 residues. Germline-derived CDR1 and CDR2 are SGHNT and YYREEE (reference sequence). The CDR3 DNA is TGTGCCAGCAGCCCGGAGGGACCCAGTTACGAGCAGTACTTC. This translates into CASSPEGPSYEQYF.

This clonotype was observed once. The CDR3 spells CAGKTKWKGNFNYGYTF. Written as DNA, the CDR3 is TGTGCCGGAAAGACCAAGTGGAAAGGGAACTTTAACTATGGCTACACCTTC. The chain couples TRBV28 to TRBJ1-2; D is unresolved. Trimming took off 11 bases at V and 1 base at J, with 26 bases between the two ends. Germline lookup yields CDR1 MDHEN and CDR2 SYDVKM. The CDR3 loop spans 17 amino acids.

The table lists this clonotype with a few counts. The chain uses TRBV4-3 and TRBJ2-3, with a weak D call TRBD2 (6 bases). V shed 3 bases and J shed 2 bases, with 12 bases lying between them. The CDR3 length is 15 residues. In germline, CDR1 is LGHNA, CDR2 YSLEER. DNA of the CDR3: TGCGCCAGCAGCCAGTCTAGCGCACCCACAGATACGCAGTATTTT. This sequence encodes CASSQSSAPTDTQYF.

This clonotype was recorded many times. J is TRBJ2-7 and V is TRBV18; the D is unclear. The CDR3 spans 15 residues. V lost 2 bases and J 1 base, leaving 12 bases between the germline ends. Germline V gene sequence: CDR1 KGHSH, CDR2 LQKENI. Here the CDR3 reads CASSPGPWLSYEQYF. CDR3 DNA: TGTGCCAGCTCACCAGGCCCGTGGTTGTCCTACGAGCAGTACTTC.

This clonotype was observed many times. V gene TRBV7-3 combines with J gene TRBJ2-3; a weak D match, TRBD2 (7 bases). Trimming pared 2 bases from V and 9 bases from J, leaving 18 bases between. CDR3 length: 15 residues. Looked up from germline, CDR1 is SGHTA and CDR2 is FQGTGA. The CDR3 is CASSLSAGAYKTQYF. CDR3 in DNA: TGTGCCAGCAGCTTATCTGCGGGGGCATATAAAACGCAGTATTTT.

This clonotype was found a few times. The chain couples TRBV7-2 to TRBJ1-5, with no clear D. With 5 bases removed from V and 5 bases from J, the gap between germline ends came to 13 bases. The CDR3 length is 14 residues. CDR1 is SGHTA and CDR2 is FQGNSA in the germline V gene. CDR3 sequence: CASSMGRRDQPQHF. Written as DNA, the CDR3 is TGTGCCAGCAGCATGGGGAGGCGGGATCAGCCCCAGCATTTT.

Concerning this clonotype itself: One junction end does not reproduce the germline sequence, and a read error may be involved. The V and J genes are TRBV5-1 and TRBJ2-1, with a possible D match to TRBD2 (5 bases). This CDR3 spans 17 amino acids. Germline V gene data show CDR1 as SGHRS and CDR2 as YFSETQ. The CDR3 here is CASSPIGDSAGGGEQFF. CDR3 in DNA: TGTGCCAGCAGCCCGATTGGGGATAGCGCAGGCGGAGGTGAGCAGTTCTTC.

This clonotype was recorded many times. This sequence joins TRBV20-1 and TRBJ1-6, with D possibly matching TRBD1 (6 bases). This CDR3 spans 15 amino acids. Per the germline V gene, CDR1 is DFQATT and CDR2 is SNEGSKA (reference sequence). Trimming shortened V by 3 bases and J by 9 bases, and 18 bases separated the two germline ends. The CDR3 nucleotides read TGCAGTGCTAGTCCGGACAGCCCCAGAGGTTCACCCCTCCACTTT. Translated: CSASPDSPRGSPLHF.

The V gene is TRBV4-2, the J gene TRBJ1-3; D remains unclear. CDR3 length: 16 amino acids. Germline CDR1 reads LGHNA; CDR2 reads YNFKEQ. Trimming pared 1 base from V and 0 bases from J, leaving 10 bases between. CDR3 in DNA: TGTGCCAGCAGCCAAGCCGTACCCTTCTCTGGAAACACCATATATTTT. It translates to CASSQAVPFSGNTIYF.

This clonotype was counted at least ten times. The rearrangement links TRBV6-1 to TRBJ1-1; 9 positions agree with TRBD1. The germline V gene encodes CDR1 MNHNS and CDR2 SASEGT. The CDR3 sequence is 16 residues long. Trimming at V came to 5 bases and at J to 0 bases, leaving 7 bases not matched to a gene. CDR3 in DNA: TGTGCCAGCAGTTATGACAGGGGGAGGCTGAACACTGAAGCTTTCTTT. It specifies CASSYDRGRLNTEAFF.

The V and J genes are TRBV11-3 and TRBJ2-7; D uncertain. V was shortened by 5 bases and J by 0 bases, with 11 bases between the two germline ends. The CDR3 has 14 residues. Germline CDR1 and CDR2: SGHNT and YENEEA. The CDR3 loop is CASSATMSSYEQYF. The CDR3 DNA is TGTGCCAGCAGCGCCACCATGAGCTCCTACGAGCAGTACTTC.

In its sample, this clonotype was seen many times. Here the CDR3 DNA reads TGTGCCAGCAGCGTAGAGGGACTAGCGGGAGCGACAGATACGCAGTATTTT. Its translation is CASSVEGLAGATDTQYF. The chain couples TRBV9 to TRBJ2-3, with TRBD2 matching over 14 bases. The CDR3 runs to 17 residues. From germline, CDR1 is SGDLS and CDR2 YYNGEE. V dropped 0 bases and J dropped 3; count of bases not matched to a gene: 3.

V and J are TRBV9 and TRBJ2-1; D may be TRBD1 (7 bases). The CDR3 sequence is 16 residues long. The V end lost 0 bases, the J end lost 3 bases, and 13 bases lay between the germline ends. Germline-derived CDR1 and CDR2 are SGDLS and YYNGEE. The CDR3 loop reads CASSVEGAGIYNEQFF. The CDR3 DNA is TGTGCCAGCAGCGTAGAGGGGGCGGGAATCTACAATGAGCAGTTCTTC.

The chain links TRBV19 to TRBJ1-5; TRBD1 matches at 9 bases. Per germline, CDR1 LNHDA and CDR2 SQIVND (reference sequence). This CDR3 comprises 16 residues. The V and J ends lost 6 bases and 2 bases, in that order; junction bases with no gene match: 8. CDR3 nucleotide sequence: TGTGCCAGTAGCAGGGGACAGGGACGGGGCAATCAGCCCCAGCATTTT. Amino acids: CASSRGQGRGNQPQHF. Drawing the rest from reference TRBV19 and TRBJ1-5, the complete variable domain is DGGITQSPKYLFRKEGQNVTLSCEQNLNHDAMYWYRQDPGQGLRLIYYSQIVNDFQKGDIAEGYSVSREKKESFPLTVTSAQKNPTAFYLCASSRGQGRGNQPQHFGDGTRLSIL.

This clonotype was counted only a few times. The J gene is TRBJ2-3, the V gene TRBV20-1, with 14 positions matching TRBD2. V was pared by 0 bases and J by 6 bases, with 8 bases of the junction left unmatched. The germline V gene has CDR1 DFQATT and CDR2 SNEGSKA (reference sequence). The CDR3 length is 17 residues. In nucleotides, the CDR3 is TGCAGTGCTAGAGAAGGAGGGACTAGCGGGGGCAGGGATACGCAGTATTTT. As protein: CSAREGGTSGGRDTQYF.

At least ten counts were recorded for this clonotype. The chain joins TRBV5-1 to TRBJ2-7; TRBD2 matches at 11 bases. Germline V CDR1 and CDR2: SGHRS, YFSETQ. Losses at the gene ends were 0 bases for V and 4 bases for J; bases not matched to a gene: 6. This CDR3 is 16 amino acids long. DNA for the CDR3: TGCGCCAGCAGCTTGGTCCTAGCGGGAGGACTTTACGAGCAGTACTTC. It codes for CASSLVLAGGLYEQYF.

Many counts were recorded for this clonotype. V gene TRBV5-1 combines with J gene TRBJ1-6; D remains unclear. The CDR3 is 16 residues long. Germline V gene data show CDR1 as SGHRS and CDR2 as YFSETQ. V lost 0 bases to trimming and J lost 2 bases, with 9 bases between them. The CDR3 reads CASSLGFLAYNSPLHF. CDR3 DNA: TGCGCCAGCAGCTTGGGATTTCTGGCCTATAATTCACCCCTCCACTTT.

This clonotype was seen only a few times. J is TRBJ1-2 and V is TRBV19; the D is unclear. This CDR3 comprises 15 residues. Trimming pared 6 bases from V and 2 bases from J, leaving 16 bases between. The germline V gene encodes CDR1 LNHDA and CDR2 SQIVND (reference sequence). The CDR3 protein is CASSSVKTGNYGYTF. CDR3 coding DNA: TGTGCCAGTAGCAGCGTTAAAACGGGGAACTATGGCTACACCTTC.

This clonotype was seen only a few times. The J gene is TRBJ1-1, the V gene TRBV29-1; perhaps TRBD1 as D (5 bases). V lost 4 bases and J 8 bases, leaving 11 bases between the germline ends. From germline, CDR1 is SQVTM and CDR2 ANQGSEA. The CDR3 runs to 11 residues. The CDR3 DNA sequence: TGCAGCGTTGGGGGCACAGTAGAAGCTTTCTTT. Translated, it gives CSVGGTVEAFF.

This clonotype occurred many times. The chain employs TRBV5-1 and TRBJ1-1, with TRBD1 as a possible D gene (5 bases). This CDR3 has 14 residues. Germline values: CDR1 SGHRS, CDR2 YFSETQ. Trimming removed 4 bases at V and 11 bases at J, with 21 bases between. The CDR3 here is CASSRLNGASWAFF. As DNA, the CDR3 is TGCGCCAGCAGCAGACTCAACGGGGCTTCATGGGCTTTCTTT.

At least ten counts were recorded for this clonotype. The chain recombines TRBV7-9 with TRBJ2-1, with TRBD2 identical over 7 bases. Trimming cost V 5 bases and J 8 bases; bases outside gene matches: 6. This CDR3 is 13 amino acids long. The V gene's germline CDR1 is SEHNR and CDR2 FQNEAQ (reference sequence). CDR3 region: CASSGGGSHEQFF. In nucleotides, the CDR3 is TGTGCCAGCAGCGGCGGGGGATCGCATGAGCAGTTCTTC.

This clonotype appeared many times. The rearrangement joins TRBV28 to TRBJ2-1, with 7 bases fitting TRBD2. Germline V gives CDR1 MDHEN, CDR2 SYDVKM. Trimming at V came to 4 bases and at J to 10 bases, leaving 7 bases not matched to a gene. This CDR3 region has 13 residues. CDR3 sequence: CASSSTSFDEQFF. The CDR3 region has the DNA TGTGCCAGCAGTTCGACTAGCTTCGACGAGCAGTTCTTC.

This clonotype has at least ten counts. The chain carries TRBV6-6 and TRBJ2-3, with 13 bases identical to TRBD2. Germline CDR1 MNHNY, CDR2 SVGAGI (reference sequence). The CDR3 runs to 17 residues. The ends lost 2 bases at V and 3 bases at J; junction bases unmatched: 5. CDR3 nucleotide sequence: TGTGCCAGCAGTTACCGGACGACTAGCGGGAGGACAGATACGCAGTATTTT. It encodes CASSYRTTSGRTDTQYF.

In this sample, this clonotype turned up many times. The chain combines TRBV7-8 with TRBJ1-2, with TRBD1 matching 9 bases. The CDR3 is made up of 12 amino acids. Trimming took 6 bases from V and 6 from J; bases not matched to a gene: 2. Germline V gene sequence: CDR1 SGHVS, CDR2 FQNEAQ. DNA of the CDR3: TGTGCCAGCAGACAGGGGGCTGATGGCTACACCTTC. Its translation is CASRQGADGYTF.

The chain has TRBV3-1 and TRBJ2-1, with D tentatively TRBD2 (5 bases). The CDR3 length is 13 residues. V lost 5 bases, J lost 7 bases, and 12 bases lay in between. Germline lookup yields CDR1 LGHDT and CDR2 YNNKEL (reference sequence). Written as DNA, the CDR3 is TGTGCCAGCAGCGCCCGGACTGGTAATGAGCAGTTCTTC. Its translation: CASSARTGNEQFF.

This clonotype occurred many times. V gene TRBV20-1 combines with J gene TRBJ2-5, with 8 bases aligning to TRBD2. This CDR3 region has 15 residues. Germline-derived CDR1 and CDR2 are DFQATT and SNEGSKA (reference sequence). V lost 0 bases, J lost 1 base, and 4 bases stayed unmatched. CDR3 DNA: TGCAGTGCTAGAGATCGCACTAGCGGCCAAGAGACCCAGTACTTC. Its translation is CSARDRTSGQETQYF.

This clonotype has ten or more counts. The chain recombines TRBV9 with TRBJ2-7; TRBD1 aligns across 9 bases. V gave up 4 bases and J gave up 3 bases; unmatched junction bases: 8. Germline lookup yields CDR1 SGDLS and CDR2 YYNGEE. The CDR3 has 15 residues. CDR3 loop: CASSRRGQGSYEQYF. The CDR3, as DNA: TGTGCCAGCAGCCGCCGCGGACAGGGGAGCTACGAGCAGTACTTC.